This is a list of T cell receptor beta chains from one sample in a study of STAT5B mutations in CD4+ large granular lymphocyte leukemia. Profiled with immunoSEQ multiplex PCR; TCRdb holds only in-frame clones, not every one. The data hold 30,000 to 40,000 clones, with under 85% observed a single time. What was sequenced was CD4+ T cells from blood buffy coats. Every receptor here comes from a human donor in good health. The CDR3 runs from the conserved cysteine through the conserved F or W. Each record gives: D gene, clone size, V gene, J gene, CDR3 DNA, CDR3 protein. D genes are given only for firm matches. Size values are once, few and many counts, or a class for expanded clones, and some rows have none.

TRBD2,NA,TRBV14,TRBJ2-1,TGTGCCAGCAGCCAGGGGTATTGGAAGACTAGCGGGGGGAATGAGCAGTTCTTC,CASSQGYWKTSGGNEQFF
NA,NA,TRBV6-5,TRBJ2-7,TGTGCCAGCAGCCTCAGCGGGCCCATCTCCTACGAGCAGTACTTC,CASSLSGPISYEQYF
NA,NA,TRBV18,TRBJ1-2,TGTGCCAGCTCACCCCAGCCGGGCCGCTATGGCTACACCTTC,CASSPQPGRYGYTF
TRBD1,NA,TRBV6-6,TRBJ1-6,TGTGCCAGCAGTTACTCGTCCGGACAGGGTTCACCCCTCCACTTT,CASSYSSGQGSPLHF
NA,few,TRBV11-2,TRBJ1-4,TGTGCCAGCAGCTTAGTGACGAGAGGGGCGGGGAAACTGTTTTTT,CASSLVTRGAGKLFF
TRBD1,NA,TRBV18,TRBJ1-4,TGTGCCAGCTCACCCGAGGGGGCGACGGCAACTAATGAAAAACTGTTTTTT,CASSPEGATATNEKLFF
TRBD1,few,TRBV27,TRBJ1-1,TGTGCCAGCAGTTTGTCCGGGACAGGGCGTCCTGAAGCTTTCTTT,CASSLSGTGRPEAFF
TRBD1,NA,TRBV5-1,TRBJ2-5,TGCGCCAGCAGCTTGACCAGGGGGCTTTACCCCCAGTACTTC,CASSLTRGLYPQYF
TRBD1,few,TRBV7-2,TRBJ2-5,TGTGCCAGCGGAGGGACAGGGGGAAAGACCCAGTACTTC,CASGGTGGKTQYF
TRBD1,NA,TRBV11-3,TRBJ2-7,TGTGCCAGCAGCTTAGCAGGGGGCGAGCAGTACTTC,CASSLAGGEQYF
TRBD2,NA,TRBV5-1,TRBJ2-5,TGCGCCAGCAGTCCTCCAGCGGGGGGGCCTGGGCAAGAGACCCAGTACTTC,CASSPPAGGPGQETQYF
NA,NA,TRBV5-1,TRBJ1-4,TGCGCCAGCAGCCCGGAGGGACAACCCTATGAAAAACTGTTTTTT,CASSPEGQPYEKLFF
TRBD1,NA,TRBV14,TRBJ2-2,TGTGCCAGCAGCCAAGATAGAACAGGGGGCTTCACCGGGGAGCTGTTTTTT,CASSQDRTGGFTGELFF
NA,NA,TRBV2,TRBJ2-2,TGTGCCAGCAGTGTCCGCAACAGGGCGGACACCGGGGAGCTGTTTTTT,CASSVRNRADTGELFF